Included here is one TCR beta chain sequence, with context. The data originate from a study of preoperative IRX-2 immunotherapy in early breast cancer. Germline lookup yields CDR1 SQVTM and CDR2 ANQGSEA. Trimming stripped 4 bases from V and 0 bases from J, with 7 bases between. The CDR3 extends over 13 amino acids. The sample's treatment: preoperative locoregional IRX-2 cytokine immunotherapy. Samples came from a phase Ib trial of preoperative locoregional IRX-2 cytokine immunotherapy. Sequenced by immunoSEQ multiplex PCR; TCRdb stores in-frame clones only, minus some. The repertoire includes about 33,000 clones, roughly 91% of them detected once, and 1.6% sits in the top ten.

This chain links TRBV29-1 with TRBJ1-3; D unclear. The sample here was tumor tissue, taken after IRX-2 immunotherapy. The source is a human donor with breast cancer. Here the CDR3 reads CSVGQPSGNTIYF. As DNA, the CDR3 is TGCAGCGTTGGACAACCCTCTGGAAACACCATATATTTT. Full variable domain (rest looked up from reference TRBV29-1 and TRBJ1-3): SAVISQKPSRDICQRGTSLTIQCQVDSQVTMMFWYRQQPGQSLTLIATANQGSEATYESGFVIDKFPISRPNLTFSTLTVSNMSPEDSSIYLCSVGQPSGNTIYFGEGSWLTVV.